The rows below give T cell receptor beta chains drawn from one sample of a study of T-cell memory formation after mild COVID-19. TCRdb called the 5' RACE reads again in MiXCR, with one record for every CDR3 protein. The sample yields 270,000 or so distinct CDR3 sequences, roughly a sixth seen once. Sequencing was performed on PBMCs or a T cell subset sorted from them (not recorded which). The receptors come from a man aged 18 to 35 who had mild COVID-19 (a few samples of this study predate the infection). Cell type and time point are not known. CDR3s include the opening cysteine and the closing phenylalanine or tryptophan. Not every row has a clone size; where given, it reads once, few, many or a size class.

cdr3_length | j_call | v_call | clone_size | cdr3_aa
13 | TRBJ2-2 | TRBV7-2 | - | CASTAGRTGELFF
15 | TRBJ1-1 | TRBV6-6 | few | CASSYIGTLNTEAFF
15 | TRBJ2-3 | TRBV4-2 | few | CASKPQLAGQDTQYF
14 | TRBJ2-7 | TRBV6-6 | - | CASSYWDSGYEQYF
14 | TRBJ2-3 | TRBV5-1 | many | CASSLRTGADTQYF
14 | TRBJ1-1 | TRBV4-1 | few | CASSQESTGTEAFF
15 | TRBJ2-1 | TRBV28 | few | CASSLSTSGFNEQFF
15 | TRBJ1-6 | TRBV27 | few | CASRDRESYNSPLHF
14 | TRBJ2-4 | TRBV7-2 | few | CASSRWGQADIQYF
12 | TRBJ2-5 | TRBV12-3/TRBV12-4 | - | CASRRLGETQYF
18 | TRBJ1-4 | TRBV7-2 | few | CASSLGLRWARINEKLFF
12 | TRBJ2-5 | TRBV28 | few | CASRTGGETQYF
17 | TRBJ2-3 | TRBV7-2 | - | CASSATGSGGGTDTQYF
13 | TRBJ1-1 | TRBV6-4 | few | CASSREPNTEAFF
14 | TRBJ2-1 | TRBV12-3/TRBV12-4 | few | CASSFRDLYNEQFF
16 | TRBJ2-3 | TRBV6-5 | few | CASSYGLAGGTDTQYF
13 | TRBJ2-1 | TRBV12-3/TRBV12-4 | few | CASRSSEGNEQFF
13 | TRBJ1-4 | TRBV28 | few | CASLGQGYEKLFF
15 | TRBJ1-2 | TRBV29-1 | few | CSDPQGQGNNYGYTF
16 | TRBJ2-3 | TRBV5-1 | few | CASSGGTSGFTDTQYF
14 | TRBJ1-1 | TRBV4-3 | few | CASSQEGRPRQAFF
15 | TRBJ1-1 | TRBV4-3 | - | CASSQDRWVHTEAFF
15 | TRBJ1-5 | TRBV4-1 | - | CASSHPRDRGQPQHF
15 | TRBJ2-3 | TRBV13 | - | CASSLEAGGPHTQYF
9 | TRBJ1-4 | TRBV5-1 | few | CAEVAELFF
17 | TRBJ2-3 | TRBV5-1 | few | CASSPGTSGGAVDTQYF
14 | TRBJ2-3 | TRBV30 | - | CAWGSGVGTDTQYF
13 | TRBJ2-7 | TRBV7-8 | few | CASSSLVVGEQYF
13 | TRBJ1-1 | TRBV4-1 | few | CASSQGQGATGFF
14 | TRBJ1-1 | TRBV5-1 | few | CASSLMGSDTEAFF
14 | TRBJ2-5 | TRBV12-3/TRBV12-4 | few | CASRRTGGIETQYF
12 | TRBJ1-1 | TRBV21-1 | few | CASSPEDTEAFF
15 | TRBJ2-7 | TRBV19 | - | CASSIQGWGAHEQYF